A single sample is the source of the 4 T cell receptor beta chains below, sequenced in a study of cytomegalovirus exposure and HLA in healthy donors. The study ran its PCR with 60 Vbeta and 13 Jbeta primers. Clones were sequenced by immunoSEQ multiplex PCR, and TCRdb holds only the in-frame ones, with some missing. The table includes 120,000 or so clones, 83% detected once. The specimen was PBMCs. These receptors came from a woman in her forties in good health and CMV-seropositive.

The V and J genes are TRBV21-1 and TRBJ2-7; TRBD1, as called in the table, went unchecked against the DNA. TRBV21-1 counts as a pseudogene. The CDR3 covers 13 residues. The CDR3 DNA sequence: TGTGCCAGCAGCAAAGTAGGGGATTACGAGCAGTACTTC. This sequence encodes CASSKVGDYEQYF.

This clone was observed a few times. This chain uses TRBV7-3 with TRBJ2-3, with 11 bases identical to TRBD2. The ends lost 5 bases at V and 0 bases at J; junction bases unmatched: 1. The CDR3 contains 15 residues. Germline CDR1 and CDR2: SGHTA and FQGTGA. The CDR3 sequence: CASSRTSGSTDTQYF. The CDR3 bases are TGTGCCAGCAGCCGGACTAGCGGGAGCACAGATACGCAGTATTTT.

This clone appeared once. The chain joins TRBV5-1 to TRBJ2-5; TRBD2 matches 12 bases. V was clipped by 4 bases and J by 4 bases; unmatched bases: 11. Germline values: CDR1 SGHRS, CDR2 YFSETQ. This CDR3 has 17 amino acids. The CDR3 nucleotides read TGCGCCAGCAGCCTGAGGACTAGCGGGGAGGTCGGAGAGACCCAGTACTTC. As protein: CASSLRTSGEVGETQYF.

The chain carries TRBV7-3 and TRBJ2-3; 8 bases match TRBD1. The germline V gene encodes CDR1 SGHTA and CDR2 FQGTGA. This CDR3 region has 13 residues. V lost 5 bases and J lost 8; bases outside the gene matches: 6. DNA of the CDR3: TGTGCCAGCAGCCCCACAGGGGGTGTTACGCAGTATTTT. Translating gives CASSPTGGVTQYF.